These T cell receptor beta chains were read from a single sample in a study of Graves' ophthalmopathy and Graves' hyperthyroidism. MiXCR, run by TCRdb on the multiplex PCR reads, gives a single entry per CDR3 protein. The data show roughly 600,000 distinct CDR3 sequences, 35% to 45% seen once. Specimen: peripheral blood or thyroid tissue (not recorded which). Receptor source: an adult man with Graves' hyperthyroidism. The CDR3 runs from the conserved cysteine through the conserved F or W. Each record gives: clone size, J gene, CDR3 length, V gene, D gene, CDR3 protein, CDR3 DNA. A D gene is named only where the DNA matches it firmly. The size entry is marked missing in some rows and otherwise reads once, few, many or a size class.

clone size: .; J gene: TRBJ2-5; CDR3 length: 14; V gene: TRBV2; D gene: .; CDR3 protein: CASSELGPKETQYF; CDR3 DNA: TGTGCCAGCAGTGAACTGGGACCAAAAGAGACCCAGTACTTC
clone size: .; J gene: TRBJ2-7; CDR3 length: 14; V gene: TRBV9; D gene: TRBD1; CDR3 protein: CASSVEGQGREQYF; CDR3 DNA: TGTGCCAGCAGCGTAGAGGGACAGGGGCGCGAGCAGTACTTC
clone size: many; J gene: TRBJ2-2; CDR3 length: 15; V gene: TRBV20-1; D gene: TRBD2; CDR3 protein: CSAREAGGNTGELFF; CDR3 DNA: TGCAGTGCTAGAGAAGCGGGGGGTAACACCGGGGAGCTGTTTTTT
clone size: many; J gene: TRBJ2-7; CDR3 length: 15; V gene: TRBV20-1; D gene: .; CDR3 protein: CSARDPADETYEQYF; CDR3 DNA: TGCAGTGCTAGAGACCCGGCGGACGAAACCTACGAGCAGTACTTC
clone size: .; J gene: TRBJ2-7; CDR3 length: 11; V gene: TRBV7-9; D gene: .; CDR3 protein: CASSNPGEQYF; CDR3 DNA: TGTGCCAGCAGCAATCCGGGCGAGCAGTACTTC
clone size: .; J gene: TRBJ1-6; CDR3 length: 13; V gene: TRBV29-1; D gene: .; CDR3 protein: CSLGSSYNSPLHF; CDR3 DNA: TGCAGCTTGGGTAGCTCCTATAATTCACCCCTCCACTTT
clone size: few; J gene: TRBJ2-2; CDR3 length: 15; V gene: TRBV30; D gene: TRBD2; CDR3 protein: CAWSGLAGVVGELFF; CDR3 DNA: TGTGCCTGGAGTGGACTAGCGGGAGTCGTCGGGGAGCTGTTTTTT
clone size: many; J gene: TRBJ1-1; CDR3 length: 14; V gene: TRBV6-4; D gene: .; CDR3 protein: CASSVGGTNTEAFF; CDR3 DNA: TGTGCCAGCAGTGTTGGGGGGACGAACACTGAAGCTTTCTTT
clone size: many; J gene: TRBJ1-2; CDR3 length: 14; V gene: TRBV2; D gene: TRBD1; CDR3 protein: CASSFKGQNYGYTF; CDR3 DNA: TGTGCCAGCAGTTTCAAGGGACAGAACTATGGCTACACCTTC
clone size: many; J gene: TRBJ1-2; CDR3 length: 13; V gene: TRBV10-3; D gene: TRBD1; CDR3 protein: CATLLGQGRGYTF; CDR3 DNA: TGTGCCACCCTTCTCGGACAGGGCAGGGGCTACACCTTC
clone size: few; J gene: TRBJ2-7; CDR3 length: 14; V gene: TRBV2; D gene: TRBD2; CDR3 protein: CAGLAGGLPYEQYF; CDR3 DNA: TGTGCCGGACTAGCGGGGGGGCTTCCCTACGAGCAGTACTTC
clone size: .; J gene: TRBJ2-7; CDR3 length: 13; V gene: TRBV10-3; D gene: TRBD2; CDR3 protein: CAISDGGSDEQYF; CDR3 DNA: TGTGCCATCAGTGACGGGGGGTCCGACGAGCAGTACTTC
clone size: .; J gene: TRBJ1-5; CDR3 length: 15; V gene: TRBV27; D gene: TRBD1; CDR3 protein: CASSSDRGPGQPQHF; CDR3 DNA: TGTGCCAGCAGTTCCGACAGGGGGCCAGGACAGCCCCAGCATTTT
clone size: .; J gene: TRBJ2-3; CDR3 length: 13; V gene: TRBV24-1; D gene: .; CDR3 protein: CATSSWSTDTRYF; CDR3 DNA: TGTGCCACCTCCTCCTGGAGCACAGATACGCGGTATTTT
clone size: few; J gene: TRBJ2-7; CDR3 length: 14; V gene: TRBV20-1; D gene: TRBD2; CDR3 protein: CSARWLAGGWEQYF; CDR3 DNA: TGCAGTGCTAGATGGCTAGCGGGAGGGTGGGAGCAGTACTTC
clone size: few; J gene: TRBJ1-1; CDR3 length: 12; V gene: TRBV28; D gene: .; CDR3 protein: CASREQEGEAFF; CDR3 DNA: TGTGCCAGCAGAGAACAGGAAGGTGAAGCTTTCTTT
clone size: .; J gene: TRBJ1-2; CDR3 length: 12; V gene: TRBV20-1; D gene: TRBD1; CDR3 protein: CSAGNRGGSYTF; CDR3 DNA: TGCAGTGCTGGTAACAGGGGAGGGAGCTACACCTTC
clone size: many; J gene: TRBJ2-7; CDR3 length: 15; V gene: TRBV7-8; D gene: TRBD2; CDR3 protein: CASSLQASGNYEQYF; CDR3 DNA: TGTGCCAGCAGCTTACAGGCTAGCGGGAACTACGAGCAGTACTTC
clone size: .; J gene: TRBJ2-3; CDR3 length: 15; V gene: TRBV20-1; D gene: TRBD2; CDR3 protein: CSASGSSHGGDTQYF; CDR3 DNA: TGCAGTGCCTCGGGGTCTAGTCACGGGGGGGATACGCAGTATTTT
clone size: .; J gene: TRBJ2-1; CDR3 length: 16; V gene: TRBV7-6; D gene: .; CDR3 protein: CASSPDGGRSYNEQFF; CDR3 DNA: TGTGCCAGCAGCCCGGACGGGGGCCGCTCCTACAATGAGCAGTTCTTC
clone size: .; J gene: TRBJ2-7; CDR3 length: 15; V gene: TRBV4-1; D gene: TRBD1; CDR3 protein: CASSQRDRGPYEQYF; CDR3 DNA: TGCGCCAGCAGCCAGCGGGACAGGGGGCCTTACGAGCAGTACTTC
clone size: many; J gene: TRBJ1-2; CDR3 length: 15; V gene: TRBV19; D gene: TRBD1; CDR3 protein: CASSARDRGVYGYTF; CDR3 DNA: TGTGCCAGTAGTGCCCGGGACAGGGGTGTCTATGGCTACACCTTC
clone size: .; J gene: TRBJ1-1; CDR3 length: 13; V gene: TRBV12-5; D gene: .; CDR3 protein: CASGSPGWAEVFF; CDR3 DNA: TGTGCTAGTGGTTCCCCCGGATGGGCTGAAGTTTTCTTT
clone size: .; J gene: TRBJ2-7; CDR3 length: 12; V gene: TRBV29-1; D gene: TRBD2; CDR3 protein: CSQGLAGGEQYF; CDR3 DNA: TGCAGCCAAGGTCTAGCGGGAGGCGAGCAGTACTTC
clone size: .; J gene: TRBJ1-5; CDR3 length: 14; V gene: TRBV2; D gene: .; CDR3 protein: CASSPPGGHQPQHF; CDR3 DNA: TGTGCCAGCTCACCACCGGGAGGGCACCAGCCCCAGCATTTT
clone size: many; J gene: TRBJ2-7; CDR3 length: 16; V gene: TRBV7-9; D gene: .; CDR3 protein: CASSLVVWGSSYEQYF; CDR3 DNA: TGTGCCAGCAGCTTAGTAGTTTGGGGGAGCTCCTACGAGCAGTACTTC
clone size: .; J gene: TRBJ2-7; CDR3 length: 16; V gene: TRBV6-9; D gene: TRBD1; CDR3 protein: CASSYPSGQGAWEQYF; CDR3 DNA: TGTGCCAGCAGTTACCCTTCCGGACAGGGGGCGTGGGAGCAGTACTTC
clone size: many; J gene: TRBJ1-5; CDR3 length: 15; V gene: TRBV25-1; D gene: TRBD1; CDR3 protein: CASSLGGTGVQPQHF; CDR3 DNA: TGTGCCAGCAGCCTGGGCGGGACAGGGGTTCAGCCCCAGCATTTT